A selection of T cell receptor beta chains follows, all from one sample in a study of blood T cell repertoires in COVID-19. Sequencing was performed with immunoSEQ multiplex PCR; in TCRdb, only in-frame clones are kept and a portion is missing. This table holds about 30,000 clones, about nine tenths found once. Material: peripheral blood. The source of these receptors is a human donor in a cohort sampled during active COVID-19. CDR3s include the opening cysteine and the closing phenylalanine or tryptophan. A D gene is named only where the DNA matches it firmly. A clone size is listed for some rows: how often the clone was seen (once, few, many), or a class if it is expanded.

CASSGGQGFYQPQHF,TGTGCCAGTAGTGGCGGACAGGGCTTCTATCAGCCCCAGCATTTT,TRBV19,-,TRBJ1-5,TRBD1
CASSPQGLLSYEQYF,TGTGCCAGCAGTCCCCAGGGCCTCCTCTCCTACGAGCAGTACTTC,TRBV6-5,-,TRBJ2-7,-
CASLTSGIQDTQYF,TGTGCCAGCTTAACTAGCGGGATACAAGATACGCAGTATTTT,TRBV7-9,once,TRBJ2-3,TRBD2
CASSPGTVNYGYTF,TGTGCCAGCAGCCCCGGGACAGTTAACTATGGCTACACCTTC,TRBV5-6,-,TRBJ1-2,TRBD1
CASSLATGGLSEAFF,TGCGCCAGCAGCTTGGCCACAGGGGGGCTGAGTGAAGCTTTCTTT,TRBV5-1,once,TRBJ1-1,TRBD1
CASSLLAGGPRTDTQYF,TGTGCCAGCAGTTTACTAGCGGGGGGGCCGCGGACAGATACGCAGTATTTT,TRBV28,-,TRBJ2-3,TRBD2
CASRDAGGGTRLYGYTF,TGTGCCAGCAGGGACGCAGGGGGCGGGACAAGGCTTTATGGCTACACCTTC,TRBV2,-,TRBJ1-2,TRBD1
CASSSGGALGNTIYF,TGTGCCAGCAGCTCGGGGGGCGCGCTCGGAAACACCATATATTTT,TRBV7-8,once,TRBJ1-3,-
CASSLVTGVEQYF,TGCGCCAGCAGCTTGGTCACAGGGGTCGAGCAGTACTTC,TRBV5-1,-,TRBJ2-7,TRBD1
CASSSDRGREDTQYF,TGTGCCAGCAGCTCCGACAGGGGGCGGGAAGATACGCAGTATTTT,TRBV7-9,-,TRBJ2-3,TRBD1
CAIGDRGTVAFF,TGTGCCATCGGGGACAGGGGAACCGTAGCTTTCTTT,TRBV6-5,-,TRBJ1-1,TRBD1
CASSLGQGTGFLFF,TGCGCCAGCAGCCTGGGACAGGGGACCGGATTTCTATTCTTC,TRBV5-1,-,TRBJ2-1,TRBD1
CASSQVGGGGETQYF,TGCGCCAGCAGCCAAGTAGGAGGGGGAGGGGAGACCCAGTACTTC,TRBV4-1,once,TRBJ2-5,-
CAHTRGSNTEAFF,TGTGCCCACACTCGAGGGTCGAACACTGAAGCTTTCTTT,TRBV28,-,TRBJ1-1,-
CASRYRQGLITDTQYF,TGTGCCAGCAGGTATCGACAGGGGCTGATCACAGATACGCAGTATTTT,TRBV27,-,TRBJ2-3,TRBD1
CASSFRTILVQPQHF,TGTGCCAGCAGTTTCCGGACTATCCTAGTTCAGCCCCAGCATTTT,TRBV28,-,TRBJ1-5,-
CASSRSVTAGGQETQYF,TGTGCCAGCAGCAGATCGGTAACGGCGGGGGGGCAAGAGACCCAGTACTTC,TRBV11-3,once,TRBJ2-5,TRBD2
CASSVGGGAETQYF,TGTGCCAGCAGCGTAGGAGGTGGGGCGGAGACCCAGTACTTC,TRBV9,-,TRBJ2-5,-
CASRPPESYNSPLHF,TGTGCCAGCAGACCCCCAGAATCCTATAATTCACCCCTCCACTTT,TRBV7-9,-,TRBJ1-6,-
CASSLFSDRDTQYF,TGTGCCAGCAGCTTGTTCTCCGATCGGGATACGCAGTATTTT,TRBV7-9,-,TRBJ2-3,-
CASSSLSQGAQETQYF,TGTGCCAGCAGCTCCCTCTCACAGGGGGCCCAAGAGACCCAGTACTTC,TRBV7-9,-,TRBJ2-5,TRBD1
CASSDRDPRITDTQYF,TGTGCCAGCAGCGACCGGGATCCGAGAATCACAGATACGCAGTATTTT,TRBV7-9,-,TRBJ2-3,-
CASSYAAGLEQYF,TGTGCCAGCAGTTACGCGGCGGGACTCGAGCAGTACTTC,TRBV6-2/TRBV6-3,-,TRBJ2-7,-
CASSQDGGGATGELFF,TGCGCCAGCAGCCAAGATGGCGGGGGGGCCACCGGGGAGCTGTTTTTT,TRBV4-3,-,TRBJ2-2,TRBD2
CAIEEFFMKNCFF,-,TRBV24-1,-,TRBJ1-4,-
CASSQGLAGGQETQYF,TGTGCCAGCAGCCAAGGGCTAGCGGGAGGGCAAGAGACCCAGTACTTC,TRBV3-1/TRBV3-2,-,TRBJ2-5,TRBD2
CASSHRDRIGAFF,TGTGCCAGCAGCCACCGGGACAGGATCGGAGCTTTCTTT,TRBV5-5,-,TRBJ1-1,TRBD1
CASSPYHRPDLSGNTIYF,TGTGCCAGCAGCCCTTACCACAGACCAGATCTCTCTGGAAACACCATATATTTT,TRBV7-2,-,TRBJ1-3,-
CASRPATGTPGDEQYF,TGTGCCAGCAGACCAGCGACCGGGACACCTGGGGACGAGCAGTACTTC,TRBV27,-,TRBJ2-7,-
CASSQDGGYDGGMNEQYF,TGCGCCAGCAGCCAAGATGGCGGGTACGACGGGGGAATGAACGAGCAGTACTTC,TRBV4-3,few,TRBJ2-7,-
CASSPLAGGGHEQFF,TGTGCCAGCTCACCTCTAGCGGGGGGGGGCCATGAGCAGTTCTTC,TRBV18,-,TRBJ2-1,TRBD2
CASSLGQGGNEQFF,TGTGCCAGCAGCCTGGGACAGGGGGGTAATGAGCAGTTCTTC,TRBV13,-,TRBJ2-1,TRBD1
CASSSVPFNNYGYTF,TGTGCCAGCAGTTCGGTGCCTTTTAATAACTATGGCTACACCTTC,TRBV6-2/TRBV6-3,-,TRBJ1-2,-
CASSKGLAVSYEQYF,TGTGCCAGCAGTAAGGGACTAGCGGTTTCCTACGAGCAGTACTTC,TRBV27,-,TRBJ2-7,TRBD2
CSASPGGPQHF,TGCAGTGCTTCGCCAGGGGGGCCCCAGCATTTT,TRBV20-1,-,TRBJ1-5,TRBD1
CASNPGGNQPQHF,TGTGCCAGCAACCCGGGGGGGAATCAGCCCCAGCATTTT,TRBV7-2,-,TRBJ1-5,-
CASSPGGGVYEQYF,TGTGCCAGCAGCCCCGGCGGCGGGGTCTACGAGCAGTACTTC,TRBV5-5,-,TRBJ2-7,-
CASSYSRPGANVLTF,TGTGCCAGCAGTTACTCGAGGCCTGGGGCCAACGTCCTGACTTTC,TRBV6-5,-,TRBJ2-6,-
CASSSSGGASYEQYF,TGTGCCAGCAGCTCTAGCGGGGGGGCCTCCTACGAGCAGTACTTC,TRBV7-2,once,TRBJ2-7,TRBD2
CASSLVRELGTEAFF,TGTGCCAGCAGCTTAGTGAGGGAGTTGGGCACTGAAGCTTTCTTT,TRBV7-8,-,TRBJ1-1,-
CASSRRTSGGAHYNEQFF,TGTGCCAGCAGCCGCCGGACTAGCGGGGGAGCCCACTACAATGAGCAGTTCTTC,TRBV5-4,-,TRBJ2-1,TRBD2
CASSLRGAGYTGELFF,TGTGCCAGCAGCTTACGTGGGGCGGGGTACACCGGGGAGCTGTTTTTT,TRBV7-2,-,TRBJ2-2,-
CATSRDQGQVAEQYF,TGTGCCACCAGCAGAGATCAGGGACAGGTAGCCGAGCAGTACTTC,TRBV15,once,TRBJ2-7,TRBD1
CASLPTGIGSYNEQFF,TGTGCCAGCCTACCGACAGGGATAGGGTCCTACAATGAGCAGTTCTTC,TRBV6-6,-,TRBJ2-1,TRBD1
CSVRQALSGYTF,TGCAGCGTTAGACAGGCTCTCAGTGGCTACACCTTC,TRBV29-1,-,TRBJ1-2,-
CASSRTGSYYNEQFF,TGCGCCAGCAGCAGGACAGGCTCCTACTACAATGAGCAGTTCTTC,TRBV4-1,-,TRBJ2-1,TRBD1
CASSLLITGELFF,TGTGCCAGCAGTTTACTTATAACCGGGGAGCTGTTTTTT,TRBV27,-,TRBJ2-2,-
CASSQEAAGGLYGYTF,TGTGCCAGCAGCCAAGAGGCAGCAGGGGGCCTCTATGGCTACACCTTC,TRBV3-1/TRBV3-2,-,TRBJ1-2,TRBD1
CASSFMASVDTEAFF,TGTGCCAGCAGTTTTATGGCCTCTGTGGACACTGAAGCTTTCTTT,TRBV27,-,TRBJ1-1,-
CASSTGTGVGEQFF,TGTGCCAGCAGCACCGGGACAGGGGTAGGTGAGCAGTTCTTC,TRBV6-5,-,TRBJ2-1,TRBD1
CASSPGESNQPQHF,TGCGCCAGCTCCCCGGGGGAAAGTAATCAGCCCCAGCATTTT,TRBV5-1,-,TRBJ1-5,-
CSVDPRGTGEAFF,TGCAGCGTTGACCCCAGGGGGACCGGAGAAGCTTTCTTT,TRBV29-1,-,TRBJ1-1,TRBD1
CASSVGTITDTQYF,TGTGCCAGCAGCGTGGGGACTATAACAGATACGCAGTATTTT,TRBV9,-,TRBJ2-3,TRBD2
CASSRTGTLQETQYF,TGTGCCAGTAGTCGGACCGGGACACTCCAAGAGACCCAGTACTTC,TRBV19,-,TRBJ2-5,-